This T cell receptor (beta chain) emerged from a study of sequential checkpoint blockade in melanoma. This table comes from immunoSEQ multiplex PCR, and its TCRdb copy is limited to in-frame clones, with some not included. This table has about 11,000 clones, about two thirds appearing once. A remark on this clone: The same CDR3 arises from other DNA sequences in this sample as well.

The sample's treatment: randomized to nivolumab then ipilimumab (arm A) or the reverse (arm B). This sample comprised CD8+ T cells sorted from blood (inferred from file names), obtained from a patient given nivolumab and ipilimumab in sequence. This TCR was recovered from a human donor with melanoma.

The CDR3 DNA sequence: TGTGCCAGCACCCCCTCCGTGGGGCTTAACTCCTACGAGCAGTACTTC. Translating gives CASTPSVGLNSYEQYF. The chain carries TRBV27 and TRBJ2-7; D is perhaps TRBD1 (5 bases). V shed 7 bases and J shed 0 bases, with 19 bases lying between them. Germline loops: CDR1 MNHEY, CDR2 SMNVEV (reference sequence). The CDR3 extends over 16 amino acids.